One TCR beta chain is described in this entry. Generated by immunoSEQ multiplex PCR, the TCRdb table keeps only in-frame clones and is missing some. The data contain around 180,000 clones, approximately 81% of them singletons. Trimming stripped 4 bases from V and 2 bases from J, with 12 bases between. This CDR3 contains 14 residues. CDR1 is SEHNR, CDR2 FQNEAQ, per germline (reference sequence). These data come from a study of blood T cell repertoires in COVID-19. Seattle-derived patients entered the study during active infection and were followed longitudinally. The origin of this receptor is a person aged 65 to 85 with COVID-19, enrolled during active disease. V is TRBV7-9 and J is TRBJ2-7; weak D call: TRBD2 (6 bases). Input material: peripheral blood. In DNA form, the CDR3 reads TGTGCCAGCAGCTACCCCGGAGGGGCCTACGAGCAGTACTTC. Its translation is CASSYPGGAYEQYF.